The T cell receptor (beta chain) described here comes from a study of vaccination effects on CD4 cells after COVID-19. The CDR3 spans 13 residues. With 3 bases removed from V and 1 base from J, the gap between germline ends came to 6 bases. ViraFEST assay sequencing came after antigen-specific CD4+ T cells were expanded with viral peptide pools. Isolating CD4+ T cells followed around nine days of culture. Prior SARS-CoV-2 infection was absent in the vaccine recipients, as shown by negative nucleocapsid antibodies. Sequencing used immunoSEQ multiplex PCR; TCRdb keeps in-frame clones, though not all of them. The table shows around 63,000 clones, with less than 80% occurring only once. This clone was recorded only once. The antigen remains undetermined.

This rearrangement joins TRBV12-3 or TRBV12-4 to TRBJ1-2; D is uncertain. The clonotype comes from a human donor who received a COVID-19 vaccine. Here the sequenced sample was CD4+ T cells from PBMCs cultured with HCoV-OC43 spike peptides, taken before COVID-19 vaccination. Documented subset: HCoV-OC43 spike overlapping peptide pool stimulation. CDR3 loop: CASSFGSNYGYTF. The DNA for the CDR3 is TGTGCCAGCAGTTTCGGTAGTAACTATGGCTACACCTTC.